The rows below give T cell receptor beta chains drawn from one sample of a study of patients and donors after allogeneic stem cell transplantation. One entry per CDR3 protein results from TCRdb running MiXCR on the RT-PCR reads. The table shows hundreds of thousands of distinct CDR3 sequences, with 16% occurring only once. The sequenced sample was blood, either unsorted or a sorted T cell fraction (not recorded which). Receptors were obtained from a human donor who was either an allogeneic HSCT recipient or a stem cell or donor lymphocyte infusion donor (not recorded which). It is not recorded whose cells these are; they may come from a transplant donor. The CDR3 runs from the conserved cysteine through the conserved F or W. A D gene is named only where the DNA matches it firmly. Clone size, where shown, is once, few, many, or a class for clones that have expanded.

size,V,J,D,CDR3,DNA
.,TRBV5-1,TRBJ1-1,TRBD1,CASRSPGTGSGTEAFF,TGCGCCAGCAGGAGTCCCGGGACAGGTTCGGGCACTGAAGCTTTCTTT
.,TRBV24-1,TRBJ1-1,.,CATSDDWNTEAFF,TGTGCCACCAGTGATGATTGGAACACTGAAGCTTTCTTT
few,TRBV2,TRBJ1-1,.,CASGSTGQTEAFF,TGTGCCAGCGGCAGTACAGGTCAGACTGAAGCTTTCTTT
many,TRBV21-1,TRBJ1-2,.,CASRLTGWYGYTF,TGTGCCAGCCGTCTGACAGGGTGGTATGGCTACACCTTC
.,TRBV25-1,TRBJ2-1,TRBD2,CASSGAGVVGNEQFF,TGTGCCAGCAGTGGAGCGGGAGTGGTGGGCAATGAGCAGTTCTTC
.,TRBV4-3,TRBJ2-7,TRBD2,CASSQVGAGDRYF,TGCGCCAGCAGCCAAGTAGGAGCGGGGGATCGGTACTTC
.,TRBV7-2,TRBJ2-7,.,CASSWSRDGYFTYEQYF,TGTGCCAGCAGCTGGTCCCGGGACGGCTATTTTACCTACGAGCAGTACTTC
.,TRBV11-3,TRBJ2-1,TRBD2,CASSPRLAGTYNEQFF,TGTGCCAGCAGCCCCCGACTAGCGGGAACCTACAATGAGCAGTTCTTC
few,TRBV11-3,TRBJ2-4,.,CASSHRAQLHIQYF,TGTGCCAGCAGCCACCGGGCACAGCTCCACATTCAGTACTTC
.,TRBV7-2,TRBJ1-1,.,CASSLGSKGNTEAFF,TGTGCCAGCAGCTTAGGATCTAAAGGGAACACTGAAGCTTTCTTT
few,TRBV15,TRBJ2-7,.,CATSSGQIPGEQYF,TGTGCCACCAGCTCCGGGCAGATCCCGGGCGAGCAGTACTTC
few,TRBV5-1,TRBJ2-7,.,CASSLRVTYEQYF,TGCGCCAGCAGCTTACGAGTTACCTACGAGCAGTACTTC
few,TRBV19,TRBJ2-7,.,CASSPSTRVFNEQYF,TGTGCCAGTAGTCCCTCTACCAGGGTGTTCAACGAGCAGTACTTC
many,TRBV4-3,TRBJ2-5,.,CASSQDTGRRGETQYF,TGCGCCAGCAGCCAAGATACAGGCAGGAGAGGAGAGACCCAGTACTTC
few,TRBV20-1,TRBJ2-1,.,CSALTRDEQFF,TGCAGTGCTCTAACTAGGGATGAGCAGTTCTTC
.,TRBV6-5,TRBJ1-2,.,CASSYDGGIGNGYTF,TGTGCCAGCAGTTACGATGGGGGCATAGGAAATGGCTACACCTTC
.,TRBV5-1,TRBJ1-4,.,CASRMEMGATNEKLFF,TGCGCCAGCAGGATGGAAATGGGGGCAACTAATGAAAAACTGTTTTTT
few,TRBV2,TRBJ2-1,.,CASSEAGLAFF,TGTGCCAGCAGTGAGGCAGGGTTGGCGTTCTTC
.,TRBV11-2,TRBJ1-3,.,CASSLWGRSSGNTIYF,TGTGCCAGCAGCCTATGGGGACGGAGCTCTGGAAACACCATATATTTT
.,TRBV6-1,TRBJ2-2,.,CASSEIVGPGELFF,TGTGCCAGCAGTGAAATTGTGGGCCCCGGGGAGCTGTTTTTT
.,TRBV5-8,TRBJ2-7,TRBD1,CASRKVGTAYEQYF,TGTGCCAGCCGGAAGGTAGGGACAGCCTACGAGCAGTACTTC
.,TRBV29-1,TRBJ1-2,TRBD1,CSVEGPGQGYGYTF,TGCAGCGTTGAAGGCCCCGGACAGGGGTATGGCTACACCTTC
.,TRBV5-1,TRBJ2-7,.,CASSDPRPGRRPSEQYF,TGCGCCAGCAGCGACCCACGCCCTGGACGGAGGCCTTCCGAGCAGTACTTC
few,TRBV29-1,TRBJ2-1,.,CSVDQTGETYNEQFF,TGCAGCGTTGACCAGACGGGCGAGACGTACAATGAGCAGTTCTTC
few,TRBV6-5,TRBJ2-7,TRBD1,CASQTGRQQYF,TGTGCCAGCCAGACAGGGAGACAGCAGTACTTC
.,TRBV24-1,TRBJ1-5,.,CATSGVQGSAGPQHF,TGTGCCACCAGTGGGGTACAGGGCTCTGCCGGGCCCCAGCATTTT
.,TRBV24-1,TRBJ2-5,.,CATSDSRDGARETQYF,TGTGCCACCAGTGATTCTAGGGACGGCGCAAGGGAGACCCAGTACTTC
many,TRBV20-1,TRBJ1-6,.,CSAQEPGPGVNSPLHF,TGCAGTGCTCAAGAGCCTGGGCCAGGGGTGAATTCACCCCTCCACTTT
few,TRBV4-1,TRBJ2-3,TRBD1,CASSPRDRGPDTQYF,TGCGCCAGCAGCCCGCGGGACAGGGGGCCAGATACGCAGTATTTT
many,TRBV5-6,TRBJ2-5,.,CASSSDRVAPLETQYF,TGTGCCAGCAGCTCCGACCGGGTGGCCCCACTAGAGACCCAGTACTTC
.,TRBV6-2/TRBV6-3,TRBJ2-1,TRBD1,CASTQDRANEQFF,TGTGCCAGCACCCAAGACAGGGCCAATGAGCAGTTCTTC
once,TRBV7-3,TRBJ1-1,.,CASSLAGVGTEAFF,TGTGCCAGCAGCTTAGCAGGGGTGGGGACTGAAGCTTTCTTT
few,TRBV29-1,TRBJ2-7,.,CSVRLASYEQYF,TGCAGCGTTCGTCTAGCATCCTACGAGCAGTACTTC